Presented here are 9 T cell receptor beta chains from one specimen sequenced in a study of blood T cell repertoires in COVID-19 (dated by TCRdb to between 2020 and 2021). Library creation used the immunoSEQ multiplex PCR assay. Imported from immuneACCESS, the table was reduced by TCRdb to in-frame sequences with V and J called. These copies leave out some clones; in studies compared against another copy, an unresolved V gene accounts for under half, and the cause of the remainder is not known. Here the sample has under 200,000 clones; roughly 80% occur a single time. Of the sample, approximately 6% falls within the top ten clones. The material sequenced was peripheral blood. Receptor source: a woman in her 40s with COVID-19, enrolled during active disease.

This rearrangement joins TRBV4-1 to TRBJ2-1; 8 positions match TRBD2. Trimming took 6 bases from V and 0 from J; bases not matched to a gene: 7. The V gene's germline CDR1 is MGHRA and CDR2 YSYEKL. The length of the CDR3 is 16 residues. CDR3 sequence (DNA): TGCGCCAGCAGTTCCGGAGCGGGGGTCTCCTACAATGAGCAGTTCTTC. Translated, it gives CASSSGAGVSYNEQFF.

This clone was detected only once. The rearrangement joins TRBV5-1 to TRBJ2-3, with TRBD2 matching 9 bases. The junction had 10 bases not matched to a gene; V was cut back by 3 bases and J by 11 bases. The CDR3 runs to 14 residues. Looked up from germline, CDR1 is SGHRS and CDR2 is YFSETQ. The CDR3 DNA is TGCGCCAGCAGCTCACTGCGGGGGGGCCTGAGGCAGTATTTT. Encoded protein: CASSSLRGGLRQYF.

The rearrangement joins TRBV4-3 to TRBJ1-4; D is unresolved. The length of the CDR3 is 13 residues. The V and J ends lost 4 bases and 4 bases respectively, with 7 bases between them. Germline V gives CDR1 LGHNA, CDR2 YSLEER. The DNA of the CDR3 is TGCGCCAGCAGCCTGGCCTTTAATGAAAAACTGTTTTTT. Protein product: CASSLAFNEKLFF.

In nucleotides, the CDR3 is TGCGCCAGCAGCTTACAGGGGACGGATAATTCACCCCTCCACTTT. As protein: CASSLQGTDNSPLHF. The chain joins TRBV5-1 to TRBJ1-6; 7 nucleotides line up with TRBD1. Per germline, CDR1 SGHRS and CDR2 YFSETQ. The CDR3 is made up of 15 amino acids. Trimming took 2 bases from V and 5 from J; bases not matched to a gene: 4.

This chain links TRBV2 with TRBJ2-7; 7 nucleotides match TRBD1. J lost 3 bases, V lost 8 bases, and 10 bases had no gene match. Looked up from germline, CDR1 is SNHLY and CDR2 is FYNNEI. The CDR3 runs 14 residues. The CDR3: CASAFRDSIYEQYF. The CDR3 DNA reads TGTGCCAGCGCTTTCCGGGACAGTATCTACGAGCAGTACTTC.

This sequence joins TRBV4-3 and TRBJ2-7, with D possibly matching TRBD1 (5 bases). The CDR3 is 15 amino acids. Germline values: CDR1 LGHNA, CDR2 YSLEER. The germline V and J ends were trimmed by 0 bases and 4 bases, with 13 bases remaining between them. The CDR3 reads CASSQDGRAGYEQYF. The CDR3 region has the DNA TGCGCCAGCAGCCAAGATGGAAGGGCAGGGTACGAGCAGTACTTC.

The CDR3 DNA sequence: TGTGCCACCGGACAGTTAGGCAATCAGCCCCAGCATTTT. Encoded protein: CATGQLGNQPQHF. This chain uses TRBV6-5 with TRBJ1-5, with a tentative D call TRBD1 (6 bases). In germline, CDR1 is MNHEY, CDR2 SVGAGI. Trimming took off 10 bases at V and 2 bases at J, with 12 bases between the two ends. CDR3 size: 13 residues.

This chain connects TRBV18 to TRBJ1-2; 7 bases map to TRBD1. V lost 0 bases and J lost 4; bases outside the gene matches: 23. The CDR3 runs to 21 residues. Germline CDR1 reads KGHSH; CDR2 reads LQKENI. CDR3 region: CASSPPYLTGQAYIGSYGYTF. The CDR3 DNA follows: TGTGCCAGCTCACCACCATATTTGACAGGGCAAGCATATATCGGGAGCTATGGCTACACCTTC.

Only one count was recorded for this clone. The V gene is TRBV18, the J gene TRBJ1-6, with D maybe TRBD1 (5 bases). Trimming cost V 6 bases and J 5 bases, with 11 bases left between them. The CDR3 covers 14 residues. CDR1 and CDR2 from the germline V gene are KGHSH and LQKENI. The CDR3 nucleotides read TGTGCCAGCTCCCTAAGACAGAATAATTCACCCCTCCACTTT. Protein product: CASSLRQNNSPLHF.